This TCR beta chain was documented in a study of control samples from healthy donors and cancer patients. The CDR3 extends over 14 amino acids. V was clipped by 3 bases and J by 9 bases, with 16 bases between them. From germline, CDR1 is SGHRS and CDR2 YFSETQ. Assay: immunoSEQ multiplex PCR; the TCRdb copy retains only in-frame clones and omits some. The table records tens of thousands of clones, over 85% of them present only once. The chain combines TRBV5-1 with TRBJ2-1, with D possibly being TRBD2 (7 bases). The TCR sequence derives from a woman aged 40 to 50 with lung cancer. What was sequenced was PBMCs. CDR3 sequence reads: CASSSEGGRSEQFF. CDR3 DNA sequence: TGCGCCAGCAGCTCGGAGGGGGGGCGAAGTGAGCAGTTCTTC.